This entry is about one T cell receptor beta chain. This record belongs to a study of blood T cell repertoires in COVID-19. As handled by the study authors: Estimated nucleated cell counts came from reference gene primer amplification. Profiling relied on immunoSEQ multiplex PCR, and the TCRdb table lists in-frame clones only, not all of them. The V and J calls and clone size come from that table; D and trimming were worked out from the DNA. The sample records around 260,000 clones, 80% to 90% being singletons. Germline lookup yields CDR1 SNHLY and CDR2 FYNNEI. V lost 6 bases and J lost 4; bases outside the gene matches: 6. The CDR3 length is 15 residues.

The J gene is TRBJ2-3, the V gene TRBV2; TRBD1 matches at 11 bases. The TCR was taken from a woman aged 70-85 years with COVID-19, enrolled during active disease. Sequencing input: peripheral blood. The CDR3 is CASRPGQGVSDTQYF. CDR3 coding DNA: TGTGCCAGCAGGCCGGGACAGGGGGTTTCAGATACGCAGTATTTT.